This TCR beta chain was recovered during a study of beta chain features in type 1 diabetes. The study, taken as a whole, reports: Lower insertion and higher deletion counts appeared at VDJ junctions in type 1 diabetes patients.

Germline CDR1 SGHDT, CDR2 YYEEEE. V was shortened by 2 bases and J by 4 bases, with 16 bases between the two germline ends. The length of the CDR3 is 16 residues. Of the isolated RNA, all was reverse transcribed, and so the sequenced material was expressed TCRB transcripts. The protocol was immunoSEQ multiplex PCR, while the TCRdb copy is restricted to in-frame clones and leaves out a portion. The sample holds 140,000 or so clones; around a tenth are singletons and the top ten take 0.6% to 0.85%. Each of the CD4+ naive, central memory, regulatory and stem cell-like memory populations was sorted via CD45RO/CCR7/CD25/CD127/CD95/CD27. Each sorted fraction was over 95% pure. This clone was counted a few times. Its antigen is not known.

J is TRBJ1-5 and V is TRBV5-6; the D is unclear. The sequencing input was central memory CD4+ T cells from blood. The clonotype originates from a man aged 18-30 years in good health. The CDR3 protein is CASSLPQSPRNQPQHF. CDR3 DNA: TGTGCCAGCAGCTTACCCCAGTCTCCGCGGAATCAGCCCCAGCATTTT.